These T cell receptor beta chains were read from a single sample in a study of STAT5B mutations in CD4+ large granular lymphocyte leukemia. Profiling relied on immunoSEQ multiplex PCR, and the TCRdb table lists in-frame clones only, not all of them. The data hold more than 25,000 clones, with 65% to 90% observed a single time. The material sequenced was CD4+ T cells from blood buffy coats. These TCRs come from a human donor in good health. CDR3s include the opening cysteine and the closing phenylalanine or tryptophan. Each record gives: D gene, clone size, V gene, J gene, CDR3 DNA, CDR3 protein. D genes are given only for firm matches. The listing skips clone size in some rows; elsewhere it reads once, few, many or a size class.

>.|.|TRBV6-5|TRBJ2-7
TGTGCCAGCAGTAATGGTCGCTACGAGCAGTACTTC
CASSNGRYEQYF
>.|.|TRBV6-5|TRBJ2-3
TGTGCCAGCAGGGTTGGGAGTACTAGCACAGATACGCAGTATTTT
CASRVGSTSTDTQYF
>.|.|TRBV5-4|TRBJ2-2
TGTGCCAGCAGCTTAAGAGGGAACACCGGGGAGCTGTTTTTT
CASSLRGNTGELFF
>.|few|TRBV7-2|TRBJ1-1
TGTGCCAGCAGCCCAAGAGGCAGGGACGCCGAAGCTTTCTTT
CASSPRGRDAEAFF
>.|.|TRBV6-5|TRBJ1-1
TGTGCCAGCAGCTCCGACAGCGTTGAAGCTTTCTTT
CASSSDSVEAFF
>.|.|TRBV19|TRBJ1-2
TGTGCCAGTACCACCGGGGGGTATGGCTACACCTTC
CASTTGGYGYTF
>.|once|TRBV30|TRBJ1-3
TGTGCCTGGAGTGTGAGCTCTGGAAACACCATATATTTT
CAWSVSSGNTIYF
>TRBD2|.|TRBV4-1|TRBJ2-5
TGCGCCAGCAGCCAAGTCTCCACTAGCGGGATGGGGACCCAGTACTTC
CASSQVSTSGMGTQYF
>.|.|TRBV11-3|TRBJ2-7
TGTGCCAGCAGCCCCCGGGGTAGTCCTGCAACCTACGAGCAGTACTTC
CASSPRGSPATYEQYF
>TRBD1|.|TRBV29-1|TRBJ2-7
TGCAGCGTTGGGGGCCGACAGGGGGAGATCGAGCAGTACTTC
CSVGGRQGEIEQYF
>TRBD1|.|TRBV14|TRBJ2-3
TGTGCCAGCAGCCAATTGACGCAGGGGGCTGGTGATACGCAGTATTTT
CASSQLTQGAGDTQYF
>.|.|TRBV28|TRBJ1-4
TGTGCCAGCAGTTCAGGAACTCTGGCAACTAATGAAAAACTGTTTTTT
CASSSGTLATNEKLFF
>TRBD2|.|TRBV6-1|TRBJ2-5
TGTGCCAGCAGTGCGATCCTGGCCGGGACTAGCGGGAGTAGGCAAGAGACCCAGTACTTC
CASSAILAGTSGSRQETQYF
>.|.|TRBV9|TRBJ2-7
TGTGCCAGCAGCGTAGGCTCCGGGACTTACTACGAGCAGTACTTC
CASSVGSGTYYEQYF
>.|once|TRBV2|TRBJ1-1
TGTGCCAGCAGTGATAGGAGGGGGATGAACACTGAAGCTTTCTTT
CASSDRRGMNTEAFF
>.|.|TRBV7-8|TRBJ1-5
TGTGCCAGCAGCTTAGTCTCCACGCGGGTCGATCAGCCCCAGCATTTT
CASSLVSTRVDQPQHF
>.|.|TRBV29-1|TRBJ2-2
TGCAGCGCTGAGGTCGGGGACAAGAACACCGGGGAGCTGTTTTTT
CSAEVGDKNTGELFF
>.|once|TRBV11-3|TRBJ2-1
TGTGCCAGCAGCGAGACCGACCTCAATGAGCAGTTCTTC
CASSETDLNEQFF
>.|few|TRBV6-5|TRBJ1-5
TGTGCCAGCAGTATCGATCGGTGGGGGAATCAGCCCCAGCATTTT
CASSIDRWGNQPQHF